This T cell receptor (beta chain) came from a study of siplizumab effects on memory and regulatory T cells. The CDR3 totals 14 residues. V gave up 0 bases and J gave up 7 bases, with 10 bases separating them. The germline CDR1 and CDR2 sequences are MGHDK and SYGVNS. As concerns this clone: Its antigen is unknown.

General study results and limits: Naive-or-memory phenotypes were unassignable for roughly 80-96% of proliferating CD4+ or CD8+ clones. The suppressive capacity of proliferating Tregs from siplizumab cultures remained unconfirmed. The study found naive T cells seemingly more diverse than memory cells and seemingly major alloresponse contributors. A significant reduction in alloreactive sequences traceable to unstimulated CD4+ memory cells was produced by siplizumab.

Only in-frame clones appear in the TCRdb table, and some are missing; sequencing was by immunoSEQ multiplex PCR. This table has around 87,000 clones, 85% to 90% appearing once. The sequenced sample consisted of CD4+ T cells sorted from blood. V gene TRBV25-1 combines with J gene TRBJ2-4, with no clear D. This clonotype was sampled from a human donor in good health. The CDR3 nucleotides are TGTGCCAGCAGTGAATACCCAACCGGGAACATTCAGTACTTC. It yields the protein CASSEYPTGNIQYF.